A selection of T cell receptor beta chains follows, all from one sample in a study of cytomegalovirus exposure and HLA in healthy donors. Assay used: immunoSEQ multiplex PCR; TCRdb lists only in-frame clones, some missing. The table lists more than 150,000 clones, 80% of them singletons, with around 0.69% in the top ten. The sample was PBMCs. The receptor source for this set is a boy younger than 18 in good health and CMV-seronegative. Each CDR3 is given with its conserved first and last residue. Each record gives: V gene, J gene, D gene, clone size, CDR3 protein, CDR3 DNA. A D gene is named only where the DNA matches it firmly. Size values are once, few and many counts, or a class for expanded clones, and some rows have none.

v_call: TRBV7-9; j_call: TRBJ2-7; d_call: .; clone_size: .; cdr3_aa: CASSLDRSYEQYF; cdr3_nt: TGTGCCAGCAGCTTAGACAGATCCTACGAGCAGTACTTC
v_call: TRBV5-1; j_call: TRBJ2-2; d_call: TRBD2; clone_size: .; cdr3_aa: CASSLVLAGTRGELFF; cdr3_nt: TGCGCCAGCAGCTTGGTGCTAGCGGGCACTCGGGGGGAGCTGTTTTTT
v_call: TRBV6-5; j_call: TRBJ1-4; d_call: .; clone_size: .; cdr3_aa: CASSYTRGFGEKLFF; cdr3_nt: TGTGCCAGCAGCTATACCCGAGGTTTCGGGGAAAAACTGTTTTTT
v_call: TRBV7-9; j_call: TRBJ1-2; d_call: TRBD1; clone_size: .; cdr3_aa: CASSLGRDRGPGYGYTF; cdr3_nt: TGTGCCAGCAGCTTAGGGCGGGACAGGGGGCCTGGCTATGGCTACACCTTC
v_call: TRBV9; j_call: TRBJ1-6; d_call: .; clone_size: .; cdr3_aa: CASSVGSSPLHF; cdr3_nt: TGTGCCAGCAGCGTAGGGAGCTCACCCCTCCACTTT
v_call: TRBV9; j_call: TRBJ2-1; d_call: TRBD2; clone_size: .; cdr3_aa: CASSVAGTSGNEQFF; cdr3_nt: TGTGCCAGCAGCGTAGCTGGGACTAGCGGAAATGAGCAGTTCTTC
v_call: TRBV6-6; j_call: TRBJ1-5; d_call: TRBD1; clone_size: .; cdr3_aa: CASSFRTGLDF; cdr3_nt: TGTGCCAGCTCTTTTCGGACAGGGCTCGATTTT
v_call: TRBV7-9; j_call: TRBJ1-4; d_call: TRBD1; clone_size: .; cdr3_aa: CSSSHIGQGASEKLFF; cdr3_nt: TGTTCCAGCAGCCATATTGGACAGGGGGCGAGCGAAAAACTGTTTTTT
v_call: TRBV6-5; j_call: TRBJ1-1; d_call: .; clone_size: .; cdr3_aa: CASSYSGRGVTEAFF; cdr3_nt: TGTGCCAGCAGTTACTCGGGGCGTGGGGTCACTGAAGCTTTCTTT
v_call: TRBV7-3; j_call: TRBJ2-1; d_call: TRBD2; clone_size: .; cdr3_aa: CASSLHYSGREAYNEQFF; cdr3_nt: TGTGCCAGCAGCTTACATTATAGCGGGAGGGAGGCCTACAATGAGCAGTTCTTC
v_call: TRBV6-5; j_call: TRBJ2-7; d_call: TRBD1; clone_size: .; cdr3_aa: CASSDRGLYEQYF; cdr3_nt: TGTGCCAGCAGTGACAGGGGGCTCTACGAGCAGTACTTC
v_call: TRBV9; j_call: TRBJ1-1; d_call: .; clone_size: .; cdr3_aa: CASSGTDMGNTEAFF; cdr3_nt: TGTGCCAGCAGCGGTACGGACATGGGAAACACTGAAGCTTTCTTT
v_call: TRBV11-2; j_call: TRBJ1-2; d_call: TRBD1; clone_size: .; cdr3_aa: CASSSFPGQGASYYGYTF; cdr3_nt: TGTGCCAGCAGCTCATTTCCGGGACAGGGCGCATCCTACTATGGCTACACCTTC
v_call: TRBV5-4; j_call: TRBJ1-4; d_call: .; clone_size: .; cdr3_aa: CASSLETGQGEKLFF; cdr3_nt: TGTGCCAGCAGCTTGGAGACAGGCCAAGGAGAAAAACTGTTTTTT
v_call: TRBV4-2; j_call: TRBJ2-3; d_call: TRBD2; clone_size: .; cdr3_aa: CASSQRWRGGSTDTQYF; cdr3_nt: TGTGCCAGCAGCCAAAGGTGGCGGGGGGGTAGCACAGATACGCAGTATTTT
v_call: TRBV4-2; j_call: TRBJ1-1; d_call: .; clone_size: .; cdr3_aa: CASSQWGGTSEAFF; cdr3_nt: TGTGCCAGCAGCCAATGGGGGGGGACCTCTGAAGCTTTCTTT
v_call: TRBV7-3; j_call: TRBJ2-5; d_call: .; clone_size: .; cdr3_aa: CASSPQGQETQYF; cdr3_nt: TGTGCCAGCAGCCCCCAGGGTCAAGAGACCCAGTACTTC
v_call: TRBV7-6; j_call: TRBJ2-3; d_call: TRBD2; clone_size: few; cdr3_aa: CASSPIAGDRADTQYF; cdr3_nt: TGTGCCAGCAGCCCCATAGCGGGAGACCGGGCAGATACGCAGTATTTT
v_call: TRBV4-3; j_call: TRBJ2-4; d_call: TRBD2; clone_size: .; cdr3_aa: CASSLSPGEGNIQYF; cdr3_nt: TGCGCCAGCAGCCTGTCGCCGGGGGAGGGAAACATTCAGTACTTC
v_call: TRBV6-4; j_call: TRBJ2-3; d_call: .; clone_size: few; cdr3_aa: CASSEQGGGTDTQYF; cdr3_nt: TGTGCCAGCAGTGAACAGGGAGGGGGCACAGATACGCAGTATTTT
v_call: TRBV5-1; j_call: TRBJ2-1; d_call: .; clone_size: .; cdr3_aa: CASSLDWGSYNEQLF; cdr3_nt: TGCGCCAGCAGCTTGGACTGGGGCTCCTACAATGAGCAGCTCTTC
v_call: TRBV30; j_call: TRBJ1-3; d_call: .; clone_size: .; cdr3_aa: CAWAGGNTIYF; cdr3_nt: TGTGCCTGGGCAGGGGGAAACACCATATATTTT
v_call: TRBV5-1; j_call: TRBJ2-5; d_call: .; clone_size: .; cdr3_aa: CASSYDTRAGETQYF; cdr3_nt: TGCGCCAGCAGCTACGACACCAGGGCTGGTGAGACCCAGTACTTC